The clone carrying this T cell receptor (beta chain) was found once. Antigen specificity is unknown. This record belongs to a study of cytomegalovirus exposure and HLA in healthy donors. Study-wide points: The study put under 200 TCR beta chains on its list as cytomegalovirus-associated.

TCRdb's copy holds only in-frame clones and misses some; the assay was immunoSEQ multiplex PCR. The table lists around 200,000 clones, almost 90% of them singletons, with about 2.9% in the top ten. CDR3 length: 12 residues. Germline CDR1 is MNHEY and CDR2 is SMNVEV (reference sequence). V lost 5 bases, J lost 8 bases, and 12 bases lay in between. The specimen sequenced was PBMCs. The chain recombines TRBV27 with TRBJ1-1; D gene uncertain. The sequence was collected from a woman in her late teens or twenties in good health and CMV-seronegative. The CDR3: CASSLGRREAFF. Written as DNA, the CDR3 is TGTGCCAGCAGTCTCGGGAGGCGGGAAGCTTTCTTT.